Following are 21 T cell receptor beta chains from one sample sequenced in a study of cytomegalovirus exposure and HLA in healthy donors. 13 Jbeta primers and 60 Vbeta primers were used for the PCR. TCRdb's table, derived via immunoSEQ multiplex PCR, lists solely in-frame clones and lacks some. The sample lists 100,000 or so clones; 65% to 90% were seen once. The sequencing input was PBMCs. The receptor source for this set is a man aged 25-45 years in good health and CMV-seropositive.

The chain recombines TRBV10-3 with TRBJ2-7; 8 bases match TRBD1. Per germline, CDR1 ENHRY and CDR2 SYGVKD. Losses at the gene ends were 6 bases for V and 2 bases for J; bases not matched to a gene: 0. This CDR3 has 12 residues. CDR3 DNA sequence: TGTGCCATCAGGGACAGGGCCTACGAGCAGTACTTC. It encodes CAIRDRAYEQYF.

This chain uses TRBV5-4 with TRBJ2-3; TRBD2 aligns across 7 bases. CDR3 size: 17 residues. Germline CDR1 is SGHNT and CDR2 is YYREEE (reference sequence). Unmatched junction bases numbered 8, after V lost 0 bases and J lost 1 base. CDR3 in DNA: TGTGCCAGCAGCTTGGAAGCTAGCGGCCGAGGCACAGATACGCAGTATTTT. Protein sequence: CASSLEASGRGTDTQYF.

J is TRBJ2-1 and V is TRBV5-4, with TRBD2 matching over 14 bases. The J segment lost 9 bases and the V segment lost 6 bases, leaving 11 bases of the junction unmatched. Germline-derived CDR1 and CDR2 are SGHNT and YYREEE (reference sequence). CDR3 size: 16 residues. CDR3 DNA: TGTGCCAGCAACTCCGGGGGACTAGCGGGAGTACGTGAGCAGTTCTTC. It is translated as CASNSGGLAGVREQFF. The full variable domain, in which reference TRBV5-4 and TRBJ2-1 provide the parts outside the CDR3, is ETGVTQSPTHLIKTRGQQVTLRCSSQSGHNTVSWYQQALGQGPQFIFQYYREEENGRGNFPPRFSGLQFPNYSSELNVNALELDDSALYLCASNSGGLAGVREQFFGPGTRLTVL.

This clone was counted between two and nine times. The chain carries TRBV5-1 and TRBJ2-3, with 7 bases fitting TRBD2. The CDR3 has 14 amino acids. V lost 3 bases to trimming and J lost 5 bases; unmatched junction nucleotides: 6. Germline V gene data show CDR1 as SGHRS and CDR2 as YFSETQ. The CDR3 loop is CASSSRDYGDTQYF. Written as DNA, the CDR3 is TGCGCCAGCAGCTCTCGGGACTACGGAGATACGCAGTATTTT.

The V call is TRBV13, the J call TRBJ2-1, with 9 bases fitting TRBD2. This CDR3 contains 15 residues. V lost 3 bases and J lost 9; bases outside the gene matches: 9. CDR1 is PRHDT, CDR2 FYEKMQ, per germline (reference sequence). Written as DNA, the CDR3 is TGTGCCAGCAGCTTTATAGCGGGAGTAGTAGGTGAGCAGTTCTTC. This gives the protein CASSFIAGVVGEQFF.

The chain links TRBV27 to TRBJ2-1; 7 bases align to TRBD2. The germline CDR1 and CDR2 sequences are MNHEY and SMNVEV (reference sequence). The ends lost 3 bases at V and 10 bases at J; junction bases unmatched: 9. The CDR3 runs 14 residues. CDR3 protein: CASSFYAGASEQFF. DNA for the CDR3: TGTGCCAGCAGTTTTTACGCGGGAGCTTCCGAGCAGTTCTTC.

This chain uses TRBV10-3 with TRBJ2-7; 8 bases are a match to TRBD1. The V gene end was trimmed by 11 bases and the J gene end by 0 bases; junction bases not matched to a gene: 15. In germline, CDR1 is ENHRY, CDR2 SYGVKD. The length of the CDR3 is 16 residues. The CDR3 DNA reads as TGTGCCGCTCAAGGGCAGGGGGCCGGGAGCTCCTACGAGCAGTACTTC. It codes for CAAQGQGAGSSYEQYF.

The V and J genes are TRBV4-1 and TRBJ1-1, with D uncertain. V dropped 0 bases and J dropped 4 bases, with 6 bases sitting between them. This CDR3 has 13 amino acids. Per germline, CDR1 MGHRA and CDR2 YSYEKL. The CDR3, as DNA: TGCGCCAGCAGCCAAGAGGGAGGCACTGAAGCTTTCTTT. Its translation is CASSQEGGTEAFF.

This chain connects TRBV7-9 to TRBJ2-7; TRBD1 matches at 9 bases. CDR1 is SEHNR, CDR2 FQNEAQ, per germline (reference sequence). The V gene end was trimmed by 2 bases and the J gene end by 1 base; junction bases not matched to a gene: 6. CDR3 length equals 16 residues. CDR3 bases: TGTGCCAGCAGCTTAACCACCGGGACAGGGTCCTACGAGCAGTACTTC. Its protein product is CASSLTTGTGSYEQYF.

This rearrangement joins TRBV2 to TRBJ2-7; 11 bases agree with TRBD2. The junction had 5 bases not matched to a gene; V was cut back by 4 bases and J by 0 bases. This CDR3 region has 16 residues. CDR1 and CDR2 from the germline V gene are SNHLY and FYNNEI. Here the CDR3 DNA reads TGTGCCAGCAGTGCGGAACTAGCGGGGGTCTCCTACGAGCAGTACTTC. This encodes CASSAELAGVSYEQYF.

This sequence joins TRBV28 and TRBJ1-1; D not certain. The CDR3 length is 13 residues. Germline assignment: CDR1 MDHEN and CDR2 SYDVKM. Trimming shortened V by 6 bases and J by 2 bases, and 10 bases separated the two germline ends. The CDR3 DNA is TGTGCCAGCAGACAGCTGAGCAACACTGAAGCTTTCTTT. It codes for CASRQLSNTEAFF.

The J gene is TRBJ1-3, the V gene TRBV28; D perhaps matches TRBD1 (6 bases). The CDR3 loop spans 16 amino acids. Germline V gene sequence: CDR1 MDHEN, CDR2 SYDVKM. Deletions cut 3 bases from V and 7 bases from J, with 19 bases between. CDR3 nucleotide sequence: TGTGCCAGCAGTTTGTTACGGGGGGACATGTGGAACACCATATATTTT. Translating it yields CASSLLRGDMWNTIYF.

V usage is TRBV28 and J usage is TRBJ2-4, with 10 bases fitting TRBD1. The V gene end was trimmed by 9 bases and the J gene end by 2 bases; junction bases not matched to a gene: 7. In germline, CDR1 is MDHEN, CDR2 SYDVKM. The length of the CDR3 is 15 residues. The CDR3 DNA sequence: TGTGCCAGTTCCGGGACAGGGGTGCCCAAAAACATTCAGTACTTC. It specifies CASSGTGVPKNIQYF.

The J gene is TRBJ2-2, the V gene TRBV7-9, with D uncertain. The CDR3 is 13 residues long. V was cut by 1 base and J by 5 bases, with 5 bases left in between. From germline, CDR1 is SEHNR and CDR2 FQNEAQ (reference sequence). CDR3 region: CASSLDWTGELFF. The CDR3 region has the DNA TGTGCCAGCAGCTTAGACTGGACCGGGGAGCTGTTTTTT.

CDR3 loop: CASSLDGRAHNEQFF. The CDR3 nucleotides read TGTGCCAGCAGCTTGGACGGGCGGGCCCACAATGAGCAGTTCTTC. The rearrangement links TRBV5-6 to TRBJ2-1; D may be TRBD2 (5 bases). The germline V gene has CDR1 SGHDT and CDR2 YYEEEE. The CDR3 spans 15 residues. V shed 0 bases and J shed 5 bases, with 12 bases lying between them.

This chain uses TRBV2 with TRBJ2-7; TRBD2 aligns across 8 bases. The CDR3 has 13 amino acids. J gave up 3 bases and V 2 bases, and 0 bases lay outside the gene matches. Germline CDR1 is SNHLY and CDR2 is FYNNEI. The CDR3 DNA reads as TGTGCCAGCAGTGAAAGCGGGAGCTACGAGCAGTACTTC. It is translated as CASSESGSYEQYF.

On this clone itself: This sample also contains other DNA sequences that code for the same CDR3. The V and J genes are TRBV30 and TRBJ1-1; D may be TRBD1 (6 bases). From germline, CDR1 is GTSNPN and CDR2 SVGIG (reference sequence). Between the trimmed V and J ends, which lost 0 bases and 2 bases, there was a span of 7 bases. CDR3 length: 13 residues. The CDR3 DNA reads TGTGCCTGGAGTGTAGGGGGTAACACTGAAGCTTTCTTT. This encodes CAWSVGGNTEAFF.

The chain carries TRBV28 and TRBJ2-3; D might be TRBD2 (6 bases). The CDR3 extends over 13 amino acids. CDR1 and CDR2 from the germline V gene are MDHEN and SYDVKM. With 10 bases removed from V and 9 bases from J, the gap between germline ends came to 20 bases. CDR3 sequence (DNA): TGTGCCACCCACGGGATGGGAGGAAGAACGCAGTATTTT. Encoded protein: CATHGMGGRTQYF.

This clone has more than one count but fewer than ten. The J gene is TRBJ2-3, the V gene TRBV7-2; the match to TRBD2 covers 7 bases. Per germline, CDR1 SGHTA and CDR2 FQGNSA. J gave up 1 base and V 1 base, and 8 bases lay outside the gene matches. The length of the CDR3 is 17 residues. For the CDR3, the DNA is TGTGCCAGCAGCTTAGAAGTAAGCGGGACCCGCACAGATACGCAGTATTTT. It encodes CASSLEVSGTRTDTQYF.

CDR3 sequence: CASSTGTGTGELFF. CDR3 DNA sequence: TGTGCCAGCAGCACCGGGACAGGGACCGGGGAGCTGTTTTTT. The J gene is TRBJ2-2, the V gene TRBV2; the match to TRBD1 covers 9 bases. V was clipped by 6 bases and J by 5 bases; unmatched bases: 4. In germline, CDR1 is SNHLY, CDR2 FYNNEI. The CDR3 runs to 14 residues.

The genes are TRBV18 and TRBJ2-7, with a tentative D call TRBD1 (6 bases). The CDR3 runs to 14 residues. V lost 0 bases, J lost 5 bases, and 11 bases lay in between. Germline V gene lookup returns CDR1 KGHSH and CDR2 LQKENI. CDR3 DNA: TGTGCCAGCTCACCACCCCGGGACAACAACGAGCAGTACTTC. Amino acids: CASSPPRDNNEQYF.